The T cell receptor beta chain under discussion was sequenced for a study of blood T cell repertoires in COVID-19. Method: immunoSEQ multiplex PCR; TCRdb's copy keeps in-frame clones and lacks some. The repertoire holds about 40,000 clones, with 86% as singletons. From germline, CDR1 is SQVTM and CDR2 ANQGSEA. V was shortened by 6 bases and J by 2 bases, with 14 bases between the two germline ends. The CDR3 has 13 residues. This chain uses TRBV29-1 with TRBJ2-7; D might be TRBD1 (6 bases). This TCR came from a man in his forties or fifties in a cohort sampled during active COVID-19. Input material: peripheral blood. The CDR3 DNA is TGCAGCGTCTCACAGGGAGACCCCTACGAGCAGTACTTC. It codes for CSVSQGDPYEQYF.